These T cell receptor beta chains were read from a single sample in a study of T-cell reconstitution after alpha-beta-depleted transplantation in children. TCRdb ran MiXCR on the PCR reads and lists one entry per CDR3 protein. Of around 210,000 distinct CDR3 sequences listed, 5.5% to 7% are singletons. Here the sequenced sample was PBMCs, taken before TCRalphabeta/CD19-depleted stem cell transplant. Receptor source: a boy between 2 and 15 years old with acute lymphoblastic leukemia, due to receive a stem cell transplant. CDR3s include the opening cysteine and the closing phenylalanine or tryptophan. D genes are given only for firm matches. The listing skips clone size in some rows; elsewhere it reads once, few, many or a size class.

D	V	size	J	DNA	CDR3
TRBD1	TRBV6-2/TRBV6-3	many	TRBJ2-7	TGTGCCAGCAGTTACTCCCCGGGACAGTATATCTCCTACGAGCAGTACTTC	CASSYSPGQYISYEQYF
TRBD2	TRBV27	few	TRBJ2-1	TGTGCCAGCAGAAACGGGAGGTCCTACAATGAGCAGTTCTTC	CASRNGRSYNEQFF
-	TRBV7-9	-	TRBJ2-1	TGTGCCAGCAGCGTCCCGGCGTTCCGAAATGAGCAGTTCTTC	CASSVPAFRNEQFF
-	TRBV4-2	few	TRBJ2-7	TGTGCCAGCAGCGACCCTACGCTGGGGGCCCGCTCCTACGAGCAGTACTTC	CASSDPTLGARSYEQYF
TRBD1	TRBV5-4	many	TRBJ2-1	TGTGCCAGCAGCTTGCCCCAACCGGGACAGGGGATGGGCAATGAGCAGTTCTTC	CASSLPQPGQGMGNEQFF
TRBD1	TRBV6-4	many	TRBJ2-1	TGTGCCAGCAGCTCAGGACAGGATGGTTACAATGAGCAGTTCTTC	CASSSGQDGYNEQFF
TRBD1	TRBV7-2	many	TRBJ2-3	TGTGCCAGCAGCTCGCTTCGGGACCGGGACAGAGGTGCAGATACGCAGTATTTT	CASSSLRDRDRGADTQYF
-	TRBV11-2	many	TRBJ2-2	TGTGCCAGCAGCCGGGCTGGCACCGGGGAGCTGTTTTTT	CASSRAGTGELFF
-	TRBV20-1	-	TRBJ1-1	TGCAGTGCTAGAGACCCTGGGGGGGGCACTGAAGCTTTCTTT	CSARDPGGGTEAFF
-	TRBV12-3/TRBV12-4	many	TRBJ2-7	TGTGCCAGTCGACGGGGTCAGGACATAAGCTACGAGCAGTACTTC	CASRRGQDISYEQYF
TRBD1	TRBV7-3	many	TRBJ1-1	TGTGCCAGCAGCTCGGGGACAGGGGTGGGGACTGAAGCTTTCTTT	CASSSGTGVGTEAFF
-	TRBV5-1	-	TRBJ2-1	TGCGCCAGCAGCTTTGGTAACCTAGGCAGCTCCTACAATGAGCAGTTCTTC	CASSFGNLGSSYNEQFF
TRBD1	TRBV5-5	many	TRBJ1-2	TGTGCCAGCAGCTTGGGACAGGGCTACTCTGGCTACACCTTC	CASSLGQGYSGYTF
-	TRBV20-1	many	TRBJ1-2	TGCAGTGCGAAACAGAGACTACCACATGGCTACACCTTC	CSAKQRLPHGYTF
-	TRBV20-1	few	TRBJ2-1	TGCAGTGCCAAGCCTTTGGGGATACAGGAGCAGTTCTTC	CSAKPLGIQEQFF
-	TRBV11-2	many	TRBJ2-5	TGTGCCAGCACACGTGGTGGGAGGCAAGAGACCCAGTACTTC	CASTRGGRQETQYF
-	TRBV20-1	-	TRBJ1-1	TGCAGTGCCACCAGGTTGGTGCGGGATGAAGCTTTCTTT	CSATRLVRDEAFF
TRBD1	TRBV5-1	many	TRBJ1-1	TGCGCCAGCAGCGCGGGACAGTCGAACACTGAAGCTTTCTTT	CASSAGQSNTEAFF
TRBD1	TRBV5-1	many	TRBJ2-6	TGCGCCAGCAGCTTCGGGACAGGGTCTGGGGCCAACGTCCTGACTTTC	CASSFGTGSGANVLTF
-	TRBV12-3/TRBV12-4	-	TRBJ2-1	TGTGCCAGCAGCTCGCGTGGGGTCTCCTACAATGAGCAGTTCTTC	CASSSRGVSYNEQFF
TRBD2	TRBV3-1	few	TRBJ2-7	TGTGCCAGCAGCCACACTAGCGGAGGACTATACTACGAGCAGTACTTC	CASSHTSGGLYYEQYF
-	TRBV7-2	many	TRBJ1-5	TGTGCCAGCAGCTTAGGGGGGCGGGGGCTCGCACCCCAGCATTTT	CASSLGGRGLAPQHF
TRBD2	TRBV12-3/TRBV12-4	many	TRBJ2-1	TGTGCCAGCAGTGCCCCTCGGGGGACTAGTCACAATGAGCAGTTCTTC	CASSAPRGTSHNEQFF
TRBD1	TRBV18	-	TRBJ2-7	TGTGCCAGCTCACCTCCGGGACAGCCATACGAGCAGTACTTC	CASSPPGQPYEQYF
-	TRBV18	once	TRBJ1-5	TGTGCCAGCTCACTAACTACACAGGGAACGAGCAATCAGCCCCAGCATTTT	CASSLTTQGTSNQPQHF
-	TRBV7-2	many	TRBJ2-1	TGTGCCAGCAGTTACCGGGACAAGACCCTTGTTTACAATGAGCAGTTCTTC	CASSYRDKTLVYNEQFF
TRBD1	TRBV28	-	TRBJ1-3	TGTGCCAGCAGTTTGCACACCGGGACAGGATCACCTGGAAACACCATATATTTT	CASSLHTGTGSPGNTIYF
-	TRBV29-1	few	TRBJ2-6	TGCAGCGTTGAGATGACGGGGACTGGGGCCAACGTCCTGACTTTC	CSVEMTGTGANVLTF
TRBD2	TRBV4-1	many	TRBJ2-5	TGCGCCAGCAGCCAAGCGGGGGGACTAGCGGGAGAGACCCAGTACTTC	CASSQAGGLAGETQYF
TRBD1	TRBV10-2	-	TRBJ2-1	TGCGCCAGCAACGGACAGGGCAGTGACAATGAGCAGTTCTTC	CASNGQGSDNEQFF
-	TRBV5-6	many	TRBJ1-3	TGTGCCAGCAGCCTAACGGGGCCCAACACCATATATTTT	CASSLTGPNTIYF
TRBD1	TRBV28	many	TRBJ1-2	TGTGCCAGCAGTTCCAGGGGGACTGCCTTCAACTATGGCTACACCTTC	CASSSRGTAFNYGYTF
-	TRBV7-2	many	TRBJ1-3	TGTGCCAGCAGTATCTCTAACAGCTACTCTGGAAACACCATATATTTT	CASSISNSYSGNTIYF
-	TRBV12-3/TRBV12-4	many	TRBJ2-5	TGTGCCAGCACGACAGATCACCAAGAGACCCAGTACTTC	CASTTDHQETQYF
-	TRBV29-1	many	TRBJ2-2	TGCAGCGGATATATACAGGAGGCTGGGGAGCTGTTTTTT	CSGYIQEAGELFF
-	TRBV4-2	many	TRBJ2-4	TGTGCCAGCAGCCAAGAATTTTCCGTAGCCAAAAACATTCAGTACTTC	CASSQEFSVAKNIQYF
TRBD2	TRBV20-1	many	TRBJ2-1	TGCAGTGCTAGTATAGCGGGACCGGGAAATGAGCAGTTCTTC	CSASIAGPGNEQFF
-	TRBV18	-	TRBJ2-3	TGTGCCAGCTCACCAGTGGCAGGGGCGACCACAGATACGCAGTATTTT	CASSPVAGATTDTQYF
-	TRBV20-1	many	TRBJ1-6	TGCAGTGCTACGACGTCAACGGAGAACTCACCCCTCCACTTT	CSATTSTENSPLHF
-	TRBV7-9	many	TRBJ2-5	TGTGCCAGCAGCACCATCTTGGGGATGGGCCAAGAGACCCAGTACTTC	CASSTILGMGQETQYF
-	TRBV29-1	few	TRBJ1-2	TGCAGCGTTTATGACATGCGTGGCTACACCTTC	CSVYDMRGYTF
TRBD2	TRBV24-1	-	TRBJ2-3	TGTGCCACCAGTGATTTTCAGCTAGCGGGAGGTGCAGATACGCAGTATTTT	CATSDFQLAGGADTQYF
TRBD1	TRBV12-3/TRBV12-4	few	TRBJ1-4	TGTGCCAGCAGGGTGGGACAGGGGAATGAAAAACTGTTTTTT	CASRVGQGNEKLFF
-	TRBV10-3	-	TRBJ1-4	TGTGCCATCAGTGGCCGGACTTTTAATGAAAAACTGTTTTTT	CAISGRTFNEKLFF
-	TRBV4-3	few	TRBJ1-2	TGCGCCAGCAGCCAAGAAGTGCCGTGGAGGGTGCATAGCTACACCTTC	CASSQEVPWRVHSYTF
TRBD2	TRBV11-2	many	TRBJ2-1	TGTGCCAGCAGCTTAGGTCTTAGCGGGAGATACAATGAGCAGTTCTTC	CASSLGLSGRYNEQFF